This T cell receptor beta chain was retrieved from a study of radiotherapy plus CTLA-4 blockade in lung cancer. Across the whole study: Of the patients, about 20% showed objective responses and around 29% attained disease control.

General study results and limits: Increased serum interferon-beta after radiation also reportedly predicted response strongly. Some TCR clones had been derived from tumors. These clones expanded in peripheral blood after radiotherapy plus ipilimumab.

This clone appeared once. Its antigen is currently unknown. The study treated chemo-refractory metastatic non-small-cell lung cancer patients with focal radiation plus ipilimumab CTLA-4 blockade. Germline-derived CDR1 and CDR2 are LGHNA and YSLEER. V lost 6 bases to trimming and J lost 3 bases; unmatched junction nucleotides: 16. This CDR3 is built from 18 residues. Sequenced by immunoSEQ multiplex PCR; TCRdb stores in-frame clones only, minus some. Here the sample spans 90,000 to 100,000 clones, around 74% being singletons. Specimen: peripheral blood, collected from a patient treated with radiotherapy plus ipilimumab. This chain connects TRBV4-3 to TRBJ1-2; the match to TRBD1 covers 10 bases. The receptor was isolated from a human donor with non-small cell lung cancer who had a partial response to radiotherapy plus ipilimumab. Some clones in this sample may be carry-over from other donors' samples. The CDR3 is CASSPRSYGTGVYYGYTF. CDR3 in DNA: TGCGCCAGCAGTCCACGTAGTTATGGGACAGGGGTGTACTATGGCTACACCTTC.